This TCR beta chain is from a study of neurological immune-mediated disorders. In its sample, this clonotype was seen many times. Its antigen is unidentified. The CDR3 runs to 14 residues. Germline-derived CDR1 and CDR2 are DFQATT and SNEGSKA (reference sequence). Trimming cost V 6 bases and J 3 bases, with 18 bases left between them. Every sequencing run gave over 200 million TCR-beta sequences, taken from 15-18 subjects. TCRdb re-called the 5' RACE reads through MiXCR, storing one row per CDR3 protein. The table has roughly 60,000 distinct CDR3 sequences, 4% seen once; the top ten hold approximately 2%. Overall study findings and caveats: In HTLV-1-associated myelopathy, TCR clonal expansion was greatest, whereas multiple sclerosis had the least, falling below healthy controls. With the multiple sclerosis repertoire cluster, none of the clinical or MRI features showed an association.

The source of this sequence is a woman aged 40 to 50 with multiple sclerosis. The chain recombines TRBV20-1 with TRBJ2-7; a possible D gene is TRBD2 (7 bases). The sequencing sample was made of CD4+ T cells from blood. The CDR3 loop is CSAPAGDTFYEQYF. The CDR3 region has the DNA TGCAGTGCCCCGGCGGGGGACACCTTCTACGAGCAGTACTTC.